This is a list of T cell receptor beta chains from one sample in a study of blood T cell repertoires in COVID-19. Sequencing used immunoSEQ multiplex PCR; TCRdb keeps in-frame clones, though not all of them. This sample yields about 210,000 clones, of which 81% are seen a single time; nearly 9.5% belongs to the top ten. The sequenced sample consisted of PBMCs or T cells enriched from blood (not recorded which). These TCRs come from a man aged 40-49 years who had recovered from COVID-19. Each CDR3 is given with its conserved first and last residue. A D gene is named only where the DNA matches it firmly. Only part of the rows carry a size: once, few, many, or a class if the clone is expanded.

V gene: TRBV5-1; D gene: NA; J gene: TRBJ2-5; clone size: NA; CDR3 DNA: TGCGCCAGCAGCGAGGACCTACAGGAAGAGACCCAGTACTTC; CDR3 protein: CASSEDLQEETQYF
V gene: TRBV19; D gene: NA; J gene: TRBJ1-2; clone size: NA; CDR3 DNA: TGTGCCAGTAGTATAAGAGGAGGCTACACCTTC; CDR3 protein: CASSIRGGYTF
V gene: TRBV13; D gene: TRBD1; J gene: TRBJ1-2; clone size: NA; CDR3 DNA: TGTGCCAGCAGCTCCGGGACAGGGGTTCTGAGAAATGGCTACACCTTC; CDR3 protein: CASSSGTGVLRNGYTF
V gene: TRBV10-3; D gene: NA; J gene: TRBJ2-2; clone size: NA; CDR3 DNA: TGTGCCATCAGTGAGTCAGTGACAGGCAACACCGGGGAGCTGTTTTTT; CDR3 protein: CAISESVTGNTGELFF
V gene: TRBV5-1; D gene: NA; J gene: TRBJ2-5; clone size: NA; CDR3 DNA: TGCGCCAGTTCTGAATCGGGAGAGACCCAGTACTTC; CDR3 protein: CASSESGETQYF
V gene: TRBV6-5; D gene: NA; J gene: TRBJ1-5; clone size: NA; CDR3 DNA: TGTGCCAGCAGTCCGCGACGGACAGGCAATCAGCCCCAGCATTTT; CDR3 protein: CASSPRRTGNQPQHF
V gene: TRBV6-8; D gene: TRBD1; J gene: TRBJ2-7; clone size: NA; CDR3 DNA: TGTGCCAGCAGTCCCCTCCAGAAAAAGGACAGGGGTCCCTACGAGCAGTACTTC; CDR3 protein: CASSPLQKKDRGPYEQYF
V gene: TRBV18; D gene: TRBD2; J gene: TRBJ2-7; clone size: once; CDR3 DNA: TGTGCCAGCTCACCGGGAGGGAATAGATATAACCTCGGGAACGAGCAGTACTTC; CDR3 protein: CASSPGGNRYNLGNEQYF
V gene: TRBV10-2; D gene: NA; J gene: TRBJ2-7; clone size: NA; CDR3 DNA: TGCGCCAGCAGTACCCCACTTGAAGGGAGGTCCTACGAGCAGTACTTC; CDR3 protein: CASSTPLEGRSYEQYF
V gene: TRBV4-1; D gene: NA; J gene: TRBJ1-3; clone size: NA; CDR3 DNA: TGCGCCAGCAGCCAAGAGGGGACTTCTGGAAACACCATATATTTT; CDR3 protein: CASSQEGTSGNTIYF
V gene: TRBV7-2; D gene: TRBD1; J gene: TRBJ1-2; clone size: NA; CDR3 DNA: TGTGCCAGCAGCTCACAGGGGGTTTTCGGCTACACCTTC; CDR3 protein: CASSSQGVFGYTF
V gene: TRBV4-1; D gene: NA; J gene: TRBJ1-1; clone size: NA; CDR3 DNA: TGCGCCAGCAGCCAAGATCGAGGGATCTTGAGGACTGAAGCTTTCTTT; CDR3 protein: CASSQDRGILRTEAFF
V gene: TRBV18; D gene: TRBD1; J gene: TRBJ1-2; clone size: NA; CDR3 DNA: TGTGCCAGCTCACCACAGGGGGCAGCGAGGGACTATGGCTACACCTTC; CDR3 protein: CASSPQGAARDYGYTF
V gene: TRBV7-9; D gene: TRBD1; J gene: TRBJ1-2; clone size: NA; CDR3 DNA: TGTGCCAGCAGCTTAGAGGGACAGGGGGCGTATGGCTACACCTTC; CDR3 protein: CASSLEGQGAYGYTF
V gene: TRBV2; D gene: NA; J gene: TRBJ1-2; clone size: NA; CDR3 DNA: TGTGCCAGCAGTGAAGCCGGGCGGGGGAGCTTAGATGGCTACACCTTC; CDR3 protein: CASSEAGRGSLDGYTF
V gene: TRBV7-6; D gene: NA; J gene: TRBJ2-1; clone size: NA; CDR3 DNA: TGTGCCAGCAGCCCAGGCGGGGTTGGGGCCTACAATGAGCAGTTCTTC; CDR3 protein: CASSPGGVGAYNEQFF